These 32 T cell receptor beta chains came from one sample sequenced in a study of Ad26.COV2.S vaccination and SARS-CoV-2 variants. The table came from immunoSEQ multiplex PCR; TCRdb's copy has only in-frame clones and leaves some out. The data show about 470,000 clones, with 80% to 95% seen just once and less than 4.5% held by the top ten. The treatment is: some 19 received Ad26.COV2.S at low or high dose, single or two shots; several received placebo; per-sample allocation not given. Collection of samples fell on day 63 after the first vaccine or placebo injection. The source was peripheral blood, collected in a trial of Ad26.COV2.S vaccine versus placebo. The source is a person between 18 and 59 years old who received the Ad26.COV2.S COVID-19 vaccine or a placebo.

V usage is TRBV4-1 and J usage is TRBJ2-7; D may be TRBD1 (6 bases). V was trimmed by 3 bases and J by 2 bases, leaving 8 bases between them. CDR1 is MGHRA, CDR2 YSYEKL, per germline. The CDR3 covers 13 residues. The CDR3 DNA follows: TGCGCCAGCAGCCAGGCAGGGGCCTACGAGCAGTACTTC. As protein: CASSQAGAYEQYF.

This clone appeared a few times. The CDR3 is CASSPTGGFYTF. In DNA, the CDR3 is TGTGCCAGCTCACCGACAGGGGGTTTCTACACCTTC. The chain combines TRBV18 with TRBJ1-2; 9 nucleotides match TRBD1. With V trimmed by 3 bases and J by 10 bases, 3 bases remained unmatched. The germline gives CDR1 KGHSH, CDR2 LQKENI. This CDR3 spans 12 amino acids.

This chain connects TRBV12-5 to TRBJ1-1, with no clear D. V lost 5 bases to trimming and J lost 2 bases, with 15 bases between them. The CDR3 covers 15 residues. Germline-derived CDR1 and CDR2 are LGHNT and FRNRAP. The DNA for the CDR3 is TGTGCTAGTGGTACGGGCCTCCCCCCCAACACTGAAGCTTTCTTT. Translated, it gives CASGTGLPPNTEAFF.

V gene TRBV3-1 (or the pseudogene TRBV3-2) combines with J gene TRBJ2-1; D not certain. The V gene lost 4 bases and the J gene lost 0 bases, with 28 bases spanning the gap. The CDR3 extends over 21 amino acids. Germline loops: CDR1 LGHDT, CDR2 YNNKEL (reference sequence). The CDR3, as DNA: TGTGCCAGCAGCCCCACGGCCCAACCCTACAGTGAAGAGAGCTCCTACAATGAGCAGTTCTTC. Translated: CASSPTAQPYSEESSYNEQFF.

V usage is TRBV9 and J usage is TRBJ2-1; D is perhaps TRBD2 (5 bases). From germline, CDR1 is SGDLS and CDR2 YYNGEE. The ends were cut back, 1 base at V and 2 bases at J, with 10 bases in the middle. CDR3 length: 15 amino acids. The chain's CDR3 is CASSVLADTYNEQFF. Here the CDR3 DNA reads TGTGCCAGCAGCGTACTAGCTGATACCTACAATGAGCAGTTCTTC.

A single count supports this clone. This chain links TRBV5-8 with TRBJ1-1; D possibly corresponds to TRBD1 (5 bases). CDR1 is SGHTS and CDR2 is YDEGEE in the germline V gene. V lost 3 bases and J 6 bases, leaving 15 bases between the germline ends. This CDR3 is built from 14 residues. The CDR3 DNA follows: TGTGCCAGCAGCTCTACCCCGGGGGTCGCTGAAGCTTTCTTT. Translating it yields CASSSTPGVAEAFF.

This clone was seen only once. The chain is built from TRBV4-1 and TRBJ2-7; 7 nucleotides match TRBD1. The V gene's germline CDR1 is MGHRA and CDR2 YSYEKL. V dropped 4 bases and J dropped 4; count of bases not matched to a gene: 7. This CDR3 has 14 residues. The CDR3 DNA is TGCGCCAGCAGCCCCCGACAGGGCCTTTACGAGCAGTACTTC. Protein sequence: CASSPRQGLYEQYF.

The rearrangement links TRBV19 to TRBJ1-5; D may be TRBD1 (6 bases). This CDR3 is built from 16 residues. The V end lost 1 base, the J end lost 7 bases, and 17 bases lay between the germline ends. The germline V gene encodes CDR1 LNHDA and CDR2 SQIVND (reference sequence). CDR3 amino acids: CASSIGVRRGEQPQHF. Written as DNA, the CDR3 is TGTGCCAGTAGTATAGGCGTGCGCAGGGGAGAACAGCCCCAGCATTTT.

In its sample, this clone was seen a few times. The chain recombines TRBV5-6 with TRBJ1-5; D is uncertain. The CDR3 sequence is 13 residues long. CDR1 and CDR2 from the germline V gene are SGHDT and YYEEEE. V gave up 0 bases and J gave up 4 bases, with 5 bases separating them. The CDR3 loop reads CASSLGYNQPQHF. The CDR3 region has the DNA TGTGCCAGCAGCTTGGGGTATAATCAGCCCCAGCATTTT.

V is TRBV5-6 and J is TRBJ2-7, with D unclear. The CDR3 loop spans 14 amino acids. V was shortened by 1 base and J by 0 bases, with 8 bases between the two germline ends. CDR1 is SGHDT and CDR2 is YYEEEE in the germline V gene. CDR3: CASSLTYSSYEQYF. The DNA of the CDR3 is TGTGCCAGCAGCTTGACGTACAGCTCCTACGAGCAGTACTTC.

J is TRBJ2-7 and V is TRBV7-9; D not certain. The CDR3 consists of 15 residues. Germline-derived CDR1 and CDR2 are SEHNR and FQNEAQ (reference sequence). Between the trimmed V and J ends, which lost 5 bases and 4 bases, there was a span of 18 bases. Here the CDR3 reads CASSPLRDRTYEQYF. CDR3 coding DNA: TGTGCCAGCAGCCCTCTTAGAGACCGCACGTACGAGCAGTACTTC.

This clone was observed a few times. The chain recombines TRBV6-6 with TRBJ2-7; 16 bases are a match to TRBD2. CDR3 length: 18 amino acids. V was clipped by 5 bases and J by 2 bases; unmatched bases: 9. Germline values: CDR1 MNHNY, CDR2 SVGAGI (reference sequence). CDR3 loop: CASSPEGTSGRVTYEQYF. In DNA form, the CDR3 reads TGTGCCAGCAGTCCCGAAGGGACTAGCGGGAGGGTTACCTACGAGCAGTACTTC.

The CDR3 DNA reads TGTGCCAGCAGTTCCGGGGACAGGGGGCTAGCGGGAGGACAAGAGACCCAGTACTTC. Translation: CASSSGDRGLAGGQETQYF. The rearrangement uses TRBV28 and TRBJ2-5, with D possibly matching TRBD1 (12 bases). CDR3 length: 19 amino acids. The ends were cut back, 4 bases at V and 2 bases at J, with 26 bases in the middle. CDR1 and CDR2 (germline): MDHEN, SYDVKM.

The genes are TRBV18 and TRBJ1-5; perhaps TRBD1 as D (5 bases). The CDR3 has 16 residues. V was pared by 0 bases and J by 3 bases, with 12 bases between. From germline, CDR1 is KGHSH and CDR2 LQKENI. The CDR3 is CASSPPGRAYNQPQHF. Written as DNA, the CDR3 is TGTGCCAGCTCACCACCGGGCAGGGCTTACAATCAGCCCCAGCATTTT.

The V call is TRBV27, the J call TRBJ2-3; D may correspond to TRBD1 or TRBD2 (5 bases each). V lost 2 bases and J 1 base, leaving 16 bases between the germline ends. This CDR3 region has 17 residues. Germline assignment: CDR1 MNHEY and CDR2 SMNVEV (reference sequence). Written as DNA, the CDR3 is TGTGCCAGCAGTTTAGTAAGAGGGGTTTTGGGCACAGATACGCAGTATTTT. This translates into CASSLVRGVLGTDTQYF.

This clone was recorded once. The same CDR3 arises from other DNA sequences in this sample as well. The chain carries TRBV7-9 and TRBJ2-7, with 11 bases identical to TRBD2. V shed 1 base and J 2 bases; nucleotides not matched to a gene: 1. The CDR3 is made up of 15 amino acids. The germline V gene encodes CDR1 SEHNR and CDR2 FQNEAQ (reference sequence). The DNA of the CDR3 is TGTGCCAGCAGCTTAGTAGCGGGAGGGCCCTACGAGCAGTACTTC. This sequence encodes CASSLVAGGPYEQYF.

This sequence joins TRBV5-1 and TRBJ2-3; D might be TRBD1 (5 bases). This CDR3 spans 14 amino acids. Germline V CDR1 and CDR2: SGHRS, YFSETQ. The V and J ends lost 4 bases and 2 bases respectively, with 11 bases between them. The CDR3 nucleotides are TGCGCCAGCAGCCATGACAGAATCACAGATACGCAGTATTTT. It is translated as CASSHDRITDTQYF.

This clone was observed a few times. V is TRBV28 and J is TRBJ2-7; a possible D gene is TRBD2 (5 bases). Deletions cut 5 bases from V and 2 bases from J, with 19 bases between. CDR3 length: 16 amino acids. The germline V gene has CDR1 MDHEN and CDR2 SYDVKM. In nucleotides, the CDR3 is TGTGCCAGCAGTCCTCAGGACTTCTCTAAGACCTACGAGCAGTACTTC. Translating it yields CASSPQDFSKTYEQYF.

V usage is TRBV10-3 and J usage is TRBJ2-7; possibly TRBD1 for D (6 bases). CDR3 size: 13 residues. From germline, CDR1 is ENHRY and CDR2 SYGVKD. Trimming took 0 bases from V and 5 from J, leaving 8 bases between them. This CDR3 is CAISESGDNEQYF. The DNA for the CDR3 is TGTGCCATCAGTGAGTCAGGGGACAACGAGCAGTACTTC.

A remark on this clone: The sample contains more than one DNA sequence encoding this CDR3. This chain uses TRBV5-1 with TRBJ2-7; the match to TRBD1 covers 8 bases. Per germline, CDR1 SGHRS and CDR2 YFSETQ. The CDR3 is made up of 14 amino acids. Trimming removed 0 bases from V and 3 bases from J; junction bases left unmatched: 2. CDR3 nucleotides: TGCGCCAGCAGCTTGGTTACAGGGGGCTACGAGCAGTACTTC. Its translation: CASSLVTGGYEQYF. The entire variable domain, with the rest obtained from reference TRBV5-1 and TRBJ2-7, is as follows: KAGVTQTPRYLIKTRGQQVTLSCSPISGHRSVSWYQQTPGQGLQFLFEYFSETQRNKGNFPGRFSGRQFSNSRSEMNVSTLELGDSALYLCASSLVTGGYEQYFGPGTRLTVT.

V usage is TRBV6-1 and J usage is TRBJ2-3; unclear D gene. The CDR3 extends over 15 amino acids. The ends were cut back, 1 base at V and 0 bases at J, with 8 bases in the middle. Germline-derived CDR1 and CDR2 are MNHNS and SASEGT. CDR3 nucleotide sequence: TGTGCCAGCAGTGAAGTAGACGGTAGCACAGATACGCAGTATTTT. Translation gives CASSEVDGSTDTQYF.

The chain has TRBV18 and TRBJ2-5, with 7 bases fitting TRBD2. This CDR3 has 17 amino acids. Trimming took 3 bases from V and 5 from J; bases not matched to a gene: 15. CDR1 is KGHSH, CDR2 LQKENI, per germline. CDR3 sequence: CASSPSPEERGEETQYF. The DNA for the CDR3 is TGTGCCAGCTCACCTTCCCCCGAGGAGCGGGGTGAGGAGACCCAGTACTTC.

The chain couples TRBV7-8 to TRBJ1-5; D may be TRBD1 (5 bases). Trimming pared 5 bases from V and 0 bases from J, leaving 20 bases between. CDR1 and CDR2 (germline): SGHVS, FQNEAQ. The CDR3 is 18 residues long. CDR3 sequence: CASSQTPDSIYSNQPQHF. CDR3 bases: TGTGCCAGCAGCCAAACCCCCGACAGCATATATAGCAATCAGCCCCAGCATTTT.

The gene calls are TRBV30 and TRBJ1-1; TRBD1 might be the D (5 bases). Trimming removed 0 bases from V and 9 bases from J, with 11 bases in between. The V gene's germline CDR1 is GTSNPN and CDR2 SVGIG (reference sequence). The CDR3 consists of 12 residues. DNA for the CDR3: TGTGCCTGGAGTGTTAGGGGATCGAAAGCTTTCTTT. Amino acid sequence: CAWSVRGSKAFF.

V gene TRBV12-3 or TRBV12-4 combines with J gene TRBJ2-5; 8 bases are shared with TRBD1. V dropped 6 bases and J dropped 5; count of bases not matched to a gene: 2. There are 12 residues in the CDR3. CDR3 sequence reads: CASSWDRETQYF. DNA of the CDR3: TGTGCCAGCAGCTGGGACAGGGAGACCCAGTACTTC.

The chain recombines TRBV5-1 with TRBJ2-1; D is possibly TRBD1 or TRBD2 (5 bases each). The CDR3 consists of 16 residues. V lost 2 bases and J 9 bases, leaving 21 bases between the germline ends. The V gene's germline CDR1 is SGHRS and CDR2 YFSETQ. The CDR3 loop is CASSLREVTKGREQFF. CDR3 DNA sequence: TGCGCCAGCAGCTTAAGGGAAGTAACCAAGGGACGTGAGCAGTTCTTC.

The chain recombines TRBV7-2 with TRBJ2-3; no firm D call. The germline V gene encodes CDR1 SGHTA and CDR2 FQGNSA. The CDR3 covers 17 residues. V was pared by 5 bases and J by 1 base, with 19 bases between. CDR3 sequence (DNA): TGTGCCAGCAGCACAAAGTTGAGCGATATAGGCACAGATACGCAGTATTTT. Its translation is CASSTKLSDIGTDTQYF.

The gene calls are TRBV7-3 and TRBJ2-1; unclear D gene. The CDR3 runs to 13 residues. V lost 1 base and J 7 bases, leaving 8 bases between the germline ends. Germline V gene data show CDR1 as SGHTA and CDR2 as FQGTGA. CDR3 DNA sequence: TGTGCCAGCAGCTTAAGTTCAGAAAATGAGCAGTTCTTC. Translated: CASSLSSENEQFF.

The DNA for the CDR3 is TGTGCCAGCAGCTTAAAAGGGGGTTACGGGGAGCTGTTTTTT. Amino acids: CASSLKGGYGELFF. V gene TRBV7-3 combines with J gene TRBJ2-2, with D perhaps matching TRBD1 (6 bases). This CDR3 has 14 amino acids. Trimming pared 1 base from V and 7 bases from J, leaving 10 bases between. Germline V CDR1 and CDR2: SGHTA, FQGTGA.

The CDR3 DNA reads as TGCGCCAGCAGCCAAGACAGGGGGCCTAATTCCTACAATGAGCAGTTCTTC. This codes for CASSQDRGPNSYNEQFF. The chain couples TRBV4-1 to TRBJ2-1; 8 bases match TRBD1. The CDR3 loop spans 17 amino acids. J lost 1 base, V lost 0 bases, and 5 bases had no gene match. Per germline, CDR1 MGHRA and CDR2 YSYEKL.

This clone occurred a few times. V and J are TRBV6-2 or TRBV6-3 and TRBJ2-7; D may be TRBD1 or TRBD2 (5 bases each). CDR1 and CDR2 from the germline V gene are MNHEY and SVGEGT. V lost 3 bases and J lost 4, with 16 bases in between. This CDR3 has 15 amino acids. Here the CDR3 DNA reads TGTGCCAGCAGTTATTCCGGGACCAGCCTTTACGAGCAGTACTTC. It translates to CASSYSGTSLYEQYF.

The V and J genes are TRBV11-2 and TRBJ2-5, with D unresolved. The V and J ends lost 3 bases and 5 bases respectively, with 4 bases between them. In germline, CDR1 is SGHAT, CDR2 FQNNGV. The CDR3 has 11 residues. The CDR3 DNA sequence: TGTGCCAGCAGCTTTGGGGAGACCCAGTACTTC. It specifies CASSFGETQYF. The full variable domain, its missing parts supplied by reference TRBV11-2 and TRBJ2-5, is EAGVAQSPRYKIIEKRQSVAFWCNPISGHATLYWYQQILGQGPKLLIQFQNNGVVDDSQLPKDRFSAERLKGVDSTLKIQPAKLEDSAVYLCASSFGETQYFGPGTRLLVL.